This T cell receptor beta chain stems from a study of vaccination and CD4 T cells after COVID-19. Study summary: Post-vaccination specimens were collected at a median of roughly 69 days following dose two (range 14 to 241). Cellular stimulation was performed using overlapping spike peptides derived from SARS-CoV-2, HCoV-NL63, HCoV-OC43 and HCoV-229E. As a positive control, some control cultures were given a CEFX pool, while others were given an HIV-1 Nef pool or no peptide. Study-wide results and caveats: Convalescent patients had 304 of 307 vaccine-specific clones showing spike mono-reactivity.

Treatment denoted: roughly ten-day PBMC culture with coronavirus spike peptide pools or control peptides (ViraFEST assay). This CDR3 is built from 17 residues. Germline V lookup: CDR1 SEHNR, CDR2 FQNEAQ (reference sequence). Trimming took 2 bases from V and 6 from J, leaving 21 bases between them. A remark on this clonotype: What it recognizes is unknown.

Sequenced with the Oncomine TCR Beta short-read assay was DNA taken from cultured CD4+ T cells. Each CDR3 protein gets one entry after TCRdb re-called the PCR reads with MiXCR. Found here are over 10,000 distinct CDR3 sequences, 70% to 80% of them singletons; the top ten hold 20%. The chain links TRBV7-9 to TRBJ2-3; a possible D gene is TRBD2 (6 bases). Sequenced: CD4+ T cells from blood, cultured in vitro. The clonotype was recovered from a human donor who had recovered from COVID-19. CDR3 bases: TGTGCCAGCAGCTTACTAGCGTTCGGAGGCCGGGAGGATACGCAGTATTTT. Translation: CASSLLAFGGREDTQYF. The complete variable domain, with remaining parts taken from reference TRBV7-9 and TRBJ2-3, reads DTGVSQNPRHKITKRGQNVTFRCDPISEHNRLYWYRQTLGQGPEFLTYFQNEAQLEKSRLLSDRFSAERPKGSFSTLEIQRTEQGDSAMYLCASSLLAFGGREDTQYFGPGTRLTVL.